Listed below are T cell receptor beta chains from one sample, sequenced in a study of Ad26.COV2.S vaccination and SARS-CoV-2 variants. Measured with immunoSEQ multiplex PCR; TCRdb has only the in-frame clones, and not every one. This table holds hundreds of thousands of clones, 89% found once. This sample comprised peripheral blood, obtained in a trial of Ad26.COV2.S vaccine versus placebo. The receptors here all came from a person between 18 and 65 years old who received the Ad26.COV2.S COVID-19 vaccine or a placebo. Both conserved end residues are part of each CDR3. The D gene is left open where the match is weak. Rows may omit the clone size; those that give it use once, few, many or a size class.

CDR3 protein	CDR3 DNA	D gene	J gene	V gene	clone size
CASSLLAGGQETQYF	TGTGCCAGTAGCCTACTAGCGGGGGGCCAAGAGACCCAGTACTTC	TRBD2	TRBJ2-5	TRBV19	-
CAWMEIGEDGYTF	TGTGCCTGGATGGAAATAGGTGAGGATGGCTACACCTTC	-	TRBJ1-2	TRBV30	-
CASSQITGNTIYF	TGTGCCAGCAGCCAAATCACTGGAAACACCATATATTTT	-	TRBJ1-3	TRBV3-1/TRBV3-2	-
CASSQDLGTGWGTDTQYF	TGTGCCAGCAGCCAAGATCTCGGGACGGGTTGGGGAACAGATACGCAGTATTTT	-	TRBJ2-3	TRBV3-1/TRBV3-2	once
CASGFRGEQYF	TGTGCCAGCGGTTTTCGGGGGGAGCAGTACTTC	-	TRBJ2-7	TRBV6-5	-
CASSQDWLVNTEAFF	TGCGCCAGCAGCCAAGATTGGCTAGTGAACACTGAAGCTTTCTTT	-	TRBJ1-1	TRBV4-1	-
CASSIGQGADTQYF	TGTGCCAGTAGTATCGGGCAGGGGGCAGATACGCAGTATTTT	TRBD1	TRBJ2-3	TRBV19	once
CAWSGAALGIGYTF	TGTGCCTGGAGTGGAGCGGCCCTAGGGATCGGCTACACCTTC	-	TRBJ1-2	TRBV30	-
CASSLTTGTSRYNEQFF	TGTGCCAGCAGTCTCACGACCGGGACTAGTCGCTACAATGAGCAGTTCTTC	TRBD2	TRBJ2-1	TRBV27	once
CAWIRRTEAFF	TGTGCCTGGATCCGGAGGACAGAAGCTTTCTTT	-	TRBJ1-1	TRBV30	-
CASSKEGTGELFF	TGTGCCAGCAGCAAGGAAGGAACCGGGGAGCTGTTTTTT	-	TRBJ2-2	TRBV11-1	-
CSVSSGYEQYF	TGCAGCGTTTCTAGCGGCTACGAGCAGTACTTC	TRBD2	TRBJ2-7	TRBV29-1	-
CASSSVRNHEQYF	TGTGCCAGCAGTTCTGTCAGGAACCACGAGCAGTACTTC	-	TRBJ2-7	TRBV27	-
CASSRTGGWGSGNTIYF	TGTGCCAGCAGCCGAACAGGGGGCTGGGGCTCTGGAAACACCATATATTTT	TRBD1	TRBJ1-3	TRBV4-2	-
CATTTGQDHEQYF	TGTGCCACCACCACGGGACAGGACCACGAGCAGTACTTC	TRBD1	TRBJ2-7	TRBV6-5	-
CASSLGLRDSEKLFF	TGCGCCAGCAGCTTGGGGCTCCGGGATAGTGAAAAACTGTTTTTT	-	TRBJ1-4	TRBV5-1	-
CASTLAGNTIYF	TGTGCCAGCACCTTGGCGGGAAACACCATATATTTT	-	TRBJ1-3	TRBV12-3/TRBV12-4	-
CASSSPVALGDTQYF	TGCGCCAGCAGCTCCCCGGTTGCGTTAGGGGATACGCAGTATTTT	-	TRBJ2-3	TRBV5-1	once
CASSVSGGPPYEQYF	TGTGCCAGCAGCGTGAGCGGGGGCCCCCCCTACGAGCAGTACTTC	TRBD2	TRBJ2-7	TRBV9	-
CASSPYSLGGRQPQHF	TGTGCCAGCAGTCCCTATTCCTTAGGGGGCCGGCAGCCCCAGCATTTT	TRBD1	TRBJ1-5	TRBV2	few
CASSPWLAKNIQYF	TGTGCCAGCAGCCCATGGCTAGCCAAAAACATTCAGTACTTC	-	TRBJ2-4	TRBV13	-
CASSLTSGEGTEAFF	TGTGCCAGCAGCTTGACGTCCGGGGAGGGGACTGAAGCTTTCTTT	-	TRBJ1-1	TRBV11-3	-
CASSLAGSYEQYF	TGTGCCAGCAGCTTGGCAGGGTCCTACGAGCAGTACTTC	-	TRBJ2-7	TRBV5-4	few